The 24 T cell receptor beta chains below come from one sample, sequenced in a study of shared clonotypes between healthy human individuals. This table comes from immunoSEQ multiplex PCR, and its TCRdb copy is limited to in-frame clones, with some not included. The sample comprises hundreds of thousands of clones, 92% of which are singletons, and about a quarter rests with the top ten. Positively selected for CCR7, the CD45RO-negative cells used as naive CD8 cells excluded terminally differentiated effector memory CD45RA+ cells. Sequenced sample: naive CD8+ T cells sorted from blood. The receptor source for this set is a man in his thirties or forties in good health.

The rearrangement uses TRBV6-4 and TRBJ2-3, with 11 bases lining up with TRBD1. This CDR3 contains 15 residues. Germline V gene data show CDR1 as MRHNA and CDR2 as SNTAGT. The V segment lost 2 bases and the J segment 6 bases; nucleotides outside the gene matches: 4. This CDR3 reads CASSDRTGGVDTQYF. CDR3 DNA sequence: TGTGCCAGCAGTGACCGGACAGGGGGCGTGGATACGCAGTATTTT.

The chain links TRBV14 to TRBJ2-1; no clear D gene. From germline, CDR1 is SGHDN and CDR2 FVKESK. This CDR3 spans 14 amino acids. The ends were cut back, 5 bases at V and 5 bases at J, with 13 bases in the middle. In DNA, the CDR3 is TGTGCCAGCAGCAATAGGGTCTGGGACAATGAGCAGTTCTTC. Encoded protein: CASSNRVWDNEQFF.

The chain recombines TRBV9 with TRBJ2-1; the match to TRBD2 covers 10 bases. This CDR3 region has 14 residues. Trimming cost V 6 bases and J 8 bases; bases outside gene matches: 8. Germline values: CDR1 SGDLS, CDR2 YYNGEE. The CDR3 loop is CASTLTSGRDEQFF. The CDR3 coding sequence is TGTGCCAGCACTTTGACTAGCGGGCGGGATGAGCAGTTCTTC. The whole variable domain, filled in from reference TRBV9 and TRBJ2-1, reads DSGVTQTPKHLITATGQRVTLRCSPRSGDLSVYWYQQSLDQGLQFLIQYYNGEERAKGNILERFSAQQFPDLHSELNLSSLELGDSALYFCASTLTSGRDEQFFGPGTRLTVL.

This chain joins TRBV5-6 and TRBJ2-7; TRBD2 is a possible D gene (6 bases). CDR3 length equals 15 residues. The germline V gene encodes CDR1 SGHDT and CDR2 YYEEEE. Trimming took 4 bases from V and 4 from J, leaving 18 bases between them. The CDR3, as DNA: TGTGCCAGCAGCGCCCGGGACTTGCAACAATACGAGCAGTACTTC. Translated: CASSARDLQQYEQYF.

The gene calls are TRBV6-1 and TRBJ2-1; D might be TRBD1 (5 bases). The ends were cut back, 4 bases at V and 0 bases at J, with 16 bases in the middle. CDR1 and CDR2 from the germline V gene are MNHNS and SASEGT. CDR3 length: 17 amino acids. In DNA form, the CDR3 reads TGTGCCAGCAGTGCCGATAAAAGACAGTTCTCCTACAATGAGCAGTTCTTC. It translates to CASSADKRQFSYNEQFF.

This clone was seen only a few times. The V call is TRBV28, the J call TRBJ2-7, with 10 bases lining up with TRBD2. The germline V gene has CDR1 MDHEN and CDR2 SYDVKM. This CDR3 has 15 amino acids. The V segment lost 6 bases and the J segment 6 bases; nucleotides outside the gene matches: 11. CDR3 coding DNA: TGTGCCAGCAGGCGTGGAGCGGGAGGGCTGGTCGAGCAGTACTTC. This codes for CASRRGAGGLVEQYF. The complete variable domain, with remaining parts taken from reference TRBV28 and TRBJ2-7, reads DVKVTQSSRYLVKRTGEKVFLECVQDMDHENMFWYRQDPGLGLRLIYFSYDVKMKEKGDIPEGYSVSREKKERFSLILESASTNQTSMYLCASRRGAGGLVEQYFGPGTRLTVT.

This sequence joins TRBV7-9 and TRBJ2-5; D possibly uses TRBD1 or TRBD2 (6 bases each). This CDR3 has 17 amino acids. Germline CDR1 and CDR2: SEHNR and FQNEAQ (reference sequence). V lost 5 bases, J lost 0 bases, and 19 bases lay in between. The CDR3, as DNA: TGTGCCAGCAGCCACCCGAGGGGGGCGAGGGACCAAGAGACCCAGTACTTC. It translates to CASSHPRGARDQETQYF.

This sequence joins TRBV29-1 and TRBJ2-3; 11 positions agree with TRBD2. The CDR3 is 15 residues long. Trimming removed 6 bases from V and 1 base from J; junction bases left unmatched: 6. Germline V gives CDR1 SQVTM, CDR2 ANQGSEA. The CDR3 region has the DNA TGCAGCGTCAATACGGGACTAGCGGGCACAGATACGCAGTATTTT. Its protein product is CSVNTGLAGTDTQYF.

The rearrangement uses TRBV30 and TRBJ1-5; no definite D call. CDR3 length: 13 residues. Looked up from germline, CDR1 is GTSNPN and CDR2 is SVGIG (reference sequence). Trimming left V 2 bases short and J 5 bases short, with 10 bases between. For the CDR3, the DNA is TGTGCCTGGAGTCTGGATGGAGATCAGCCCCAGCATTTT. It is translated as CAWSLDGDQPQHF.

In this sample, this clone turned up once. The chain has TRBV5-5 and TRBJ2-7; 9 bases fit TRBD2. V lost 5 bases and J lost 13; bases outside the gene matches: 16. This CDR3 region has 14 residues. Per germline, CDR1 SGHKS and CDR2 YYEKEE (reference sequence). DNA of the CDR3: TGTGCCAGCAGTCGTTTAGCGGGAGACCCCTTACCTTACTTC. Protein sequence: CASSRLAGDPLPYF.

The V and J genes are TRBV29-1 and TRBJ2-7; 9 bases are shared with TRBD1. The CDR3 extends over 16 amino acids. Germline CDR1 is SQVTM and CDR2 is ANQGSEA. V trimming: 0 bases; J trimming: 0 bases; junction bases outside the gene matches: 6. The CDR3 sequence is CSVEETGGHGSYEQYF. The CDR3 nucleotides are TGCAGCGTTGAAGAGACAGGGGGACACGGCTCCTACGAGCAGTACTTC.

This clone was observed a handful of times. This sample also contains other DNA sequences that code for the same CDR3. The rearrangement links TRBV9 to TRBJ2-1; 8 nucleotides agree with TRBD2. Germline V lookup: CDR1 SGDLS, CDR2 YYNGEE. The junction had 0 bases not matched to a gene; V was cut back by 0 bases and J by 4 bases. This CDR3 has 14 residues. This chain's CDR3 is CASSVGGRYNEQFF. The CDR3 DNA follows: TGTGCCAGCAGCGTAGGCGGGAGGTACAATGAGCAGTTCTTC.

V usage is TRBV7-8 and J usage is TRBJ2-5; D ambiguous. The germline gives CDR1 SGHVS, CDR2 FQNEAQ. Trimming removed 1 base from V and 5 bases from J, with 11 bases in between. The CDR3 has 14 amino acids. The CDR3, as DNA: TGTGCCAGCAGCTTAGGACTGGCCGGGGAGACCCAGTACTTC. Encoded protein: CASSLGLAGETQYF.

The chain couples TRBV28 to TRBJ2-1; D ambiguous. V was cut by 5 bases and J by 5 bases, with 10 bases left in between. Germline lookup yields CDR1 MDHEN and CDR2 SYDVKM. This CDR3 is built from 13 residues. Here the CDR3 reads CASSPWANNEQFF. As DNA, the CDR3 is TGTGCCAGCAGTCCGTGGGCCAACAATGAGCAGTTCTTC. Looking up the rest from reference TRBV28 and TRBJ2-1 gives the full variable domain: DVKVTQSSRYLVKRTGEKVFLECVQDMDHENMFWYRQDPGLGLRLIYFSYDVKMKEKGDIPEGYSVSREKKERFSLILESASTNQTSMYLCASSPWANNEQFFGPGTRLTVL.

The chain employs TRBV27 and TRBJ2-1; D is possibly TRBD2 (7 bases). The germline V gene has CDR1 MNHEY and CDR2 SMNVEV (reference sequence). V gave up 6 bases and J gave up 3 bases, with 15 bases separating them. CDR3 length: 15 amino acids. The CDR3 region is CASSRDRGGYNEQFF. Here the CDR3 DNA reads TGTGCCAGCAGCAGAGATAGGGGGGGCTACAATGAGCAGTTCTTC.

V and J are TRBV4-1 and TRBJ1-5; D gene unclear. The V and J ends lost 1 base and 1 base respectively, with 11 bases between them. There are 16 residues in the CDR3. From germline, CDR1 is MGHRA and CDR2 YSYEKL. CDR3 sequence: CASSQAIAASNQPQHF. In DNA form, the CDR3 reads TGCGCCAGCAGCCAAGCTATAGCCGCAAGCAATCAGCCCCAGCATTTT.

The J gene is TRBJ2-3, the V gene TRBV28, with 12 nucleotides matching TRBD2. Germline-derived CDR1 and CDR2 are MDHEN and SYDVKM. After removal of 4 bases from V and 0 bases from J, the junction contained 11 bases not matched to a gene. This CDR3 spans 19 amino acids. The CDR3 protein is CASSSGLAGMGGSTDTQYF. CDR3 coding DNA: TGTGCCAGCAGTTCAGGACTAGCGGGAATGGGCGGAAGCACAGATACGCAGTATTTT.

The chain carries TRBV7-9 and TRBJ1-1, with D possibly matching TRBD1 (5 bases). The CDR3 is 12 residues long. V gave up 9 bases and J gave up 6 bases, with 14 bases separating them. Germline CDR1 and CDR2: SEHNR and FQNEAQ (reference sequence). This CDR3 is CASSPRGPEAFF. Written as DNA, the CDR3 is TGTGCCAGTAGTCCACGGGGACCTGAAGCTTTCTTT.

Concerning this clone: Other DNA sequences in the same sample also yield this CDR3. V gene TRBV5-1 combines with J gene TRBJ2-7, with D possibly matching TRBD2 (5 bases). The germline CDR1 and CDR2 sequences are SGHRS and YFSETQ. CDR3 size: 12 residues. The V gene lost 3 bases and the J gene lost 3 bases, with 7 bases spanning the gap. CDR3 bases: TGCGCCAGCAGCTCCGACTACTACGAGCAGTACTTC. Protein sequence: CASSSDYYEQYF.

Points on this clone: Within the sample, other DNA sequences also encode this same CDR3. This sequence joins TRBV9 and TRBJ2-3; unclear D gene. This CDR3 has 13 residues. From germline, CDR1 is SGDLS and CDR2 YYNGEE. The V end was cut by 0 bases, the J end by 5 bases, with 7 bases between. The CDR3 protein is CASSVGEEDTQYF. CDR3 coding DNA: TGTGCCAGCAGCGTAGGTGAGGAAGATACGCAGTATTTT.

CDR3 in DNA: TGTGCCAGCAGCCGGGGACAGGATAATGAAAAACTGTTTTTT. Protein: CASSRGQDNEKLFF. The rearrangement uses TRBV13 and TRBJ1-4, with 8 nucleotides matching TRBD1. Germline V gene lookup returns CDR1 PRHDT and CDR2 FYEKMQ (reference sequence). The CDR3 length is 14 residues. J gave up 4 bases and V 5 bases, and 3 bases lay outside the gene matches.

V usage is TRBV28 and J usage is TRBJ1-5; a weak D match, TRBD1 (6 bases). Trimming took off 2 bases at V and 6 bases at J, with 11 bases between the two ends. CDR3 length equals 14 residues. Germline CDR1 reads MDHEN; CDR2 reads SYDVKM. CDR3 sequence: CASSLGGFGQPQHF. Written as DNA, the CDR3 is TGTGCCAGCAGTTTAGGGGGCTTCGGTCAGCCCCAGCATTTT.

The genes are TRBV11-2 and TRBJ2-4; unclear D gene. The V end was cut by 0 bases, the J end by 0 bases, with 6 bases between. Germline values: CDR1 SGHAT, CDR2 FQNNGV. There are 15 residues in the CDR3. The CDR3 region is CASSLDAVAKNIQYF. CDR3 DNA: TGTGCCAGCAGCTTAGATGCGGTAGCCAAAAACATTCAGTACTTC.

The CDR3 region has the DNA TGTGCCAGCAGTTTACTACGACTAGACCCGGGGGAGAACCAAGAGACCCAGTACTTC. Amino acids: CASSLLRLDPGENQETQYF. This sequence joins TRBV28 and TRBJ2-5, with D perhaps matching TRBD2 (6 bases). Germline CDR1 and CDR2: MDHEN and SYDVKM. This CDR3 comprises 19 residues. Trimming cost V 2 bases and J 0 bases, with 22 bases left between them.